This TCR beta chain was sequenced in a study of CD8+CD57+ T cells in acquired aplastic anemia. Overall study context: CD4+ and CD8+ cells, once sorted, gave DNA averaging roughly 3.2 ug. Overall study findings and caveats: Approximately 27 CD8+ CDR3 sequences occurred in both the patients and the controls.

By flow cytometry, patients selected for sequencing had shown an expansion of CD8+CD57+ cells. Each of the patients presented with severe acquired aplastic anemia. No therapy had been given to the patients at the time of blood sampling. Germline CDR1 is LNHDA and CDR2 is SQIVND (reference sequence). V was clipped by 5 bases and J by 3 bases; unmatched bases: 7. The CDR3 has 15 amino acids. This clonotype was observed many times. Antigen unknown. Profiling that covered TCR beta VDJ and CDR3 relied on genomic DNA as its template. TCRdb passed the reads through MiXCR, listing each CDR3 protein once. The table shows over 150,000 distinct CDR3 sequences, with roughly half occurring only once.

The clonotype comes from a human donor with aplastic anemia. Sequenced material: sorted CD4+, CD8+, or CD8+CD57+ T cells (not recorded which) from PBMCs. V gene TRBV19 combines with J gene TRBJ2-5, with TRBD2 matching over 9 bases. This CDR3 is CASSLSLAGKETQYF. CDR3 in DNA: TGTGCCAGTAGTCTCTCTCTAGCGGGGAAAGAGACCCAGTACTTC.